This TCR beta chain was captured in a study of blood T cell repertoires in COVID-19. For the study at large: COVID-19 samples collected from the United States, Italy and Spain covered acute and convalescent phases.

Trimming took 5 bases from V and 5 from J, leaving 18 bases between them. Germline values: CDR1 MDHEN, CDR2 SYDVKM. CDR3 length: 15 residues. Per the study methods: Estimated nucleated cell counts came from reference gene primer amplification. Method: immunoSEQ multiplex PCR; TCRdb's copy keeps in-frame clones and lacks some. V and J calls and clone size follow that table, whereas D and trimming were derived from the DNA. Seen here are around 250,000 clones, roughly 86% observed once, and the top ten hold about 12%. The clonotype comes from an elderly man with acute or convalescent COVID-19. The chain has TRBV28 and TRBJ1-1; a possible D gene is TRBD1 (5 bases). Sequencing input: peripheral blood. Here the CDR3 reads CASSIQGLGRTEAFF. The CDR3 bases are TGTGCCAGCAGTATTCAGGGTTTGGGTCGGACTGAAGCTTTCTTT.